These T cell receptor beta chains were read from a single sample in a study of shared clonotypes between healthy human individuals. Repertoires were generated with immunoSEQ multiplex PCR, while TCRdb's copy carries only in-frame clones and drops some. The profile shows approximately 500,000 clones, 95% to 97% of them singletons. Sequencing was done on a sample of naive CD4+ T cells sorted from blood. The receptors stem from a woman aged 25 to 39 in good health. Each CDR3 is given with its conserved first and last residue. Each record gives: J gene, D gene, V gene, clone size, CDR3 protein, CDR3 DNA. The D gene is left open where the match is weak. Rows give clone size only sometimes, using once, few, many, or a class for an expanded clone.

j_call: TRBJ1-2
d_call: TRBD1
v_call: TRBV5-1
clone_size: NA
cdr3_aa: CASTEQGARGYTF
cdr3_nt: TGCGCCAGCACGGAGCAGGGGGCACGCGGCTACACCTTC

j_call: TRBJ2-7
d_call: NA
v_call: TRBV27
clone_size: NA
cdr3_aa: CASSFGRDYEQYF
cdr3_nt: TGTGCCAGCAGTTTCGGCAGGGACTACGAGCAGTACTTC

j_call: TRBJ2-7
d_call: TRBD2
v_call: TRBV7-7
clone_size: NA
cdr3_aa: CASSLVPGGPHEQYF
cdr3_nt: TGTGCCAGCAGCTTAGTACCGGGAGGGCCCCACGAGCAGTACTTC

j_call: TRBJ1-1
d_call: NA
v_call: TRBV7-6
clone_size: NA
cdr3_aa: CASSPAGTPNTEAFF
cdr3_nt: TGTGCCAGCAGTCCCGCCGGGACACCGAACACTGAAGCTTTCTTT

j_call: TRBJ1-1
d_call: NA
v_call: TRBV18
clone_size: NA
cdr3_aa: CASSRPGQMNTEAFF
cdr3_nt: TGTGCCAGCTCGAGACCCGGACAGATGAACACTGAAGCTTTCTTT

j_call: TRBJ1-1
d_call: NA
v_call: TRBV19
clone_size: NA
cdr3_aa: CASSIGGLGTEAFF
cdr3_nt: TGTGCCAGTAGTATAGGCGGACTTGGCACTGAAGCTTTCTTT

j_call: TRBJ2-1
d_call: TRBD1
v_call: TRBV7-2
clone_size: NA
cdr3_aa: CASSRGQGSYNEQFF
cdr3_nt: TGTGCCAGCAGCCGGGGACAGGGGAGTTACAATGAGCAGTTCTTC

j_call: TRBJ2-1
d_call: TRBD2
v_call: TRBV7-7
clone_size: NA
cdr3_aa: CASSLGTSEYNEQFF
cdr3_nt: TGTGCCAGCAGCCTAGGGACTAGCGAATACAATGAGCAGTTCTTC

j_call: TRBJ2-3
d_call: NA
v_call: TRBV28
clone_size: once
cdr3_aa: CASSVSLDTDTQYF
cdr3_nt: TGTGCCAGCAGCGTCTCCTTGGACACAGATACGCAGTATTTT

j_call: TRBJ2-1
d_call: TRBD2
v_call: TRBV6-4
clone_size: NA
cdr3_aa: CASSPQTSGSIHEQFF
cdr3_nt: TGTGCCAGCAGTCCTCAGACTAGCGGGAGTATCCATGAGCAGTTCTTC

j_call: TRBJ2-3
d_call: NA
v_call: TRBV4-1
clone_size: NA
cdr3_aa: CASSHRQIGTDTQYF
cdr3_nt: TGCGCCAGCAGCCACAGACAGATTGGGACAGATACGCAGTATTTT

j_call: TRBJ2-7
d_call: TRBD2
v_call: TRBV7-2
clone_size: NA
cdr3_aa: CASSIGGQGGYEQYF
cdr3_nt: TGTGCCAGCAGCATAGGAGGGCAGGGAGGGTACGAGCAGTACTTC

j_call: TRBJ1-2
d_call: TRBD1
v_call: TRBV10-1
clone_size: NA
cdr3_aa: CASSRGQSYGYTF
cdr3_nt: TGCGCCAGCAGCCGGGGACAGAGCTATGGCTACACCTTC

j_call: TRBJ2-7
d_call: NA
v_call: TRBV15
clone_size: NA
cdr3_aa: CATSLGSRNEQYF
cdr3_nt: TGTGCCACCAGCTTAGGGAGCAGGAACGAGCAGTACTTC

j_call: TRBJ1-6
d_call: NA
v_call: TRBV7-9
clone_size: NA
cdr3_aa: CASSLVSGKDSPLHF
cdr3_nt: TGTGCCAGCAGCTTAGTTTCAGGGAAGGATTCACCCCTCCACTTT

j_call: TRBJ1-1
d_call: NA
v_call: TRBV2
clone_size: NA
cdr3_aa: CASRGEQGGTATEAFF
cdr3_nt: TGTGCCAGCAGGGGTGAGCAGGGAGGGACGGCTACTGAAGCTTTCTTT

j_call: TRBJ2-2
d_call: NA
v_call: TRBV7-6
clone_size: once
cdr3_aa: CASSPVIGELFF
cdr3_nt: TGTGCCAGCAGCCCCGTGATCGGGGAGCTGTTTTTT

j_call: TRBJ1-4
d_call: TRBD1
v_call: TRBV19
clone_size: NA
cdr3_aa: CASSAGTVNFNEKLFF
cdr3_nt: TGTGCCAGTAGTGCTGGGACAGTGAACTTTAATGAAAAACTGTTTTTT

j_call: TRBJ1-3
d_call: NA
v_call: TRBV9
clone_size: NA
cdr3_aa: CASSAHSGNTIYF
cdr3_nt: TGTGCCAGCAGCGCCCACTCTGGAAACACCATATATTTT

j_call: TRBJ2-5
d_call: NA
v_call: TRBV28
clone_size: NA
cdr3_aa: CASHAGETQYF
cdr3_nt: TGTGCCAGCCACGCTGGTGAGACCCAGTACTTC

j_call: TRBJ2-7
d_call: NA
v_call: TRBV10-2
clone_size: NA
cdr3_aa: CASSRTDSSYEQYF
cdr3_nt: TGCGCCAGCAGTCGGACGGACTCCTCCTACGAGCAGTACTTC

j_call: TRBJ2-7
d_call: TRBD2
v_call: TRBV7-9
clone_size: NA
cdr3_aa: CASSPKLAGESYEQYF
cdr3_nt: TGTGCCAGCAGCCCGAAGCTGGCGGGAGAGTCCTACGAGCAGTACTTC

j_call: TRBJ2-5
d_call: NA
v_call: TRBV7-2
clone_size: NA
cdr3_aa: CASSPVTRGGVETQYF
cdr3_nt: TGTGCCAGCAGCCCCGTTACCAGGGGAGGTGTTGAGACCCAGTACTTC

j_call: TRBJ1-5
d_call: NA
v_call: TRBV28
clone_size: NA
cdr3_aa: CASSFFTVASNQPQHF
cdr3_nt: TGTGCCAGCAGTTTCTTTACAGTGGCTAGCAATCAGCCCCAGCATTTT

j_call: TRBJ2-5
d_call: NA
v_call: TRBV18
clone_size: NA
cdr3_aa: CASSRRDQETQYF
cdr3_nt: TGTGCCAGCTCACGAAGGGACCAAGAGACCCAGTACTTC

j_call: TRBJ1-5
d_call: NA
v_call: TRBV6-1
clone_size: NA
cdr3_aa: CASSEYQPQHF
cdr3_nt: TGTGCCAGCAGTGAATATCAGCCCCAGCATTTT

j_call: TRBJ2-3
d_call: TRBD2
v_call: TRBV19
clone_size: NA
cdr3_aa: CASSTGLAGSSTDTQYF
cdr3_nt: TGTGCCAGTAGTACGGGGCTAGCGGGGAGTAGCACAGATACGCAGTATTTT

j_call: TRBJ1-2
d_call: NA
v_call: TRBV4-1
clone_size: NA
cdr3_aa: CASSQGDYSIYGYTF
cdr3_nt: TGCGCCAGCAGCCAAGGTGATTACAGTATCTATGGCTACACCTTC

j_call: TRBJ1-4
d_call: NA
v_call: TRBV21-1
clone_size: NA
cdr3_aa: CASSKGRLGKTAANEKLFF
cdr3_nt: TGTGCCAGCAGCAAAGGGCGTCTGGGCAAGACAGCGGCTAATGAAAAACTGTTTTTT

j_call: TRBJ2-5
d_call: NA
v_call: TRBV6-1
clone_size: NA
cdr3_aa: CASRAHRETQYF
cdr3_nt: TGTGCCAGCAGAGCGCATAGGGAGACCCAGTACTTC

j_call: TRBJ2-7
d_call: TRBD2
v_call: TRBV18
clone_size: NA
cdr3_aa: CASSIQRGSYEQYF
cdr3_nt: TGTGCCAGCTCAATCCAGCGGGGCTCCTACGAGCAGTACTTC

j_call: TRBJ2-7
d_call: TRBD2
v_call: TRBV18
clone_size: once
cdr3_aa: CASSRTSGIYEQYF
cdr3_nt: TGTGCCAGCTCACGGACTAGCGGGATCTACGAGCAGTACTTC

j_call: TRBJ2-5
d_call: NA
v_call: TRBV5-1
clone_size: NA
cdr3_aa: CASSVRAPRRETQYF
cdr3_nt: TGCGCCAGCAGCGTCCGGGCCCCGAGGCGGGAGACCCAGTACTTC

j_call: TRBJ2-7
d_call: NA
v_call: TRBV18
clone_size: NA
cdr3_aa: CASSPSATYEQYF
cdr3_nt: TGTGCCAGCTCACCATCCGCGACCTACGAGCAGTACTTC

j_call: TRBJ2-3
d_call: TRBD2
v_call: TRBV10-2
clone_size: NA
cdr3_aa: CASTEPSGKTDTQYF
cdr3_nt: TGCGCCAGCACCGAACCTAGCGGGAAGACAGATACGCAGTATTTT

j_call: TRBJ1-1
d_call: NA
v_call: TRBV27
clone_size: NA
cdr3_aa: CASSLGQENTEAFF
cdr3_nt: TGTGCCAGCAGTTTAGGGCAGGAGAACACTGAAGCTTTCTTT

j_call: TRBJ2-2
d_call: TRBD1
v_call: TRBV11-1
clone_size: NA
cdr3_aa: CASSLGGTGYTGELFF
cdr3_nt: TGTGCCAGCAGCTTAGGCGGGACAGGGTACACCGGGGAGCTGTTTTTT

j_call: TRBJ1-1
d_call: TRBD1
v_call: TRBV18
clone_size: NA
cdr3_aa: CASSPPKGQGGDTEAFF
cdr3_nt: TGTGCCAGCTCACCACCGAAGGGACAGGGTGGTGACACTGAAGCTTTCTTT

j_call: TRBJ2-7
d_call: TRBD2
v_call: TRBV4-1
clone_size: NA
cdr3_aa: CASSHVAGGREQYF
cdr3_nt: TGCGCCAGCAGCCATGTGGCGGGAGGCCGCGAGCAGTACTTC

j_call: TRBJ2-5
d_call: TRBD2
v_call: TRBV28
clone_size: NA
cdr3_aa: CASSSGLAVETQYF
cdr3_nt: TGTGCCAGCAGTTCGGGACTAGCGGTCGAGACCCAGTACTTC

j_call: TRBJ2-7
d_call: NA
v_call: TRBV28
clone_size: NA
cdr3_aa: CASSLVRGYRAVEQYF
cdr3_nt: TGTGCCAGCAGTTTAGTCCGTGGTTACAGGGCGGTCGAGCAGTACTTC

j_call: TRBJ2-3
d_call: NA
v_call: TRBV28
clone_size: NA
cdr3_aa: CASSLSGRNTQYF
cdr3_nt: TGTGCCAGCAGTCTGAGTGGGCGTAATACGCAGTATTTT

j_call: TRBJ2-1
d_call: NA
v_call: TRBV6-1
clone_size: NA
cdr3_aa: CASSGLVGVFF
cdr3_nt: TGTGCCAGCAGTGGGCTAGTCGGGGTGTTCTTC

j_call: TRBJ1-2
d_call: NA
v_call: TRBV5-1
clone_size: NA
cdr3_aa: CASRTGTQYGYTF
cdr3_nt: TGCGCCAGCAGAACCGGGACACAATATGGCTACACCTTC

j_call: TRBJ2-2
d_call: TRBD2
v_call: TRBV27
clone_size: NA
cdr3_aa: CASSLTSGRYTGELFF
cdr3_nt: TGTGCCAGCAGTCTAACTAGCGGGAGGTACACCGGGGAGCTGTTTTTT

j_call: TRBJ2-7
d_call: NA
v_call: TRBV6-1
clone_size: NA
cdr3_aa: CASKPSQSSYEQYF
cdr3_nt: TGTGCCAGCAAACCCTCTCAGAGCTCCTACGAGCAGTACTTC

j_call: TRBJ2-7
d_call: NA
v_call: TRBV9
clone_size: NA
cdr3_aa: CASSVDSGGEQYF
cdr3_nt: TGTGCCAGCAGCGTAGATTCGGGTGGCGAGCAGTACTTC

j_call: TRBJ1-1
d_call: NA
v_call: TRBV9
clone_size: NA
cdr3_aa: CASSVGANTEAFF
cdr3_nt: TGTGCCAGCAGCGTAGGGGCGAACACTGAAGCTTTCTTT

j_call: TRBJ1-1
d_call: NA
v_call: TRBV5-1
clone_size: NA
cdr3_aa: CASLGGENTEAFF
cdr3_nt: TGCGCCAGCCTCGGAGGGGAGAACACTGAAGCTTTCTTT

j_call: TRBJ1-6
d_call: NA
v_call: TRBV19
clone_size: NA
cdr3_aa: CASSIKGSSYNSPLHF
cdr3_nt: TGTGCCAGTAGTATAAAGGGGAGCTCCTATAATTCACCCCTCCACTTT

j_call: TRBJ2-2
d_call: TRBD2
v_call: TRBV29-1
clone_size: NA
cdr3_aa: CSVGWMGTSGNTGELFF
cdr3_nt: TGCAGCGTTGGTTGGATGGGGACTAGCGGGAACACCGGGGAGCTGTTTTTT

j_call: TRBJ2-1
d_call: NA
v_call: TRBV28
clone_size: NA
cdr3_aa: CASSPAGSLQQFF
cdr3_nt: TGTGCCAGCAGCCCTGCAGGGTCATTGCAGCAGTTCTTC

j_call: TRBJ1-1
d_call: NA
v_call: TRBV5-4
clone_size: NA
cdr3_aa: CASSLAWAGLSSVSEAFF
cdr3_nt: TGTGCCAGCAGCTTGGCCTGGGCCGGACTCTCATCCGTTTCTGAAGCTTTCTTT